This T cell receptor beta chain was documented in a study of T cells after yellow fever vaccination. Study findings and constraints: Any FACS-sorted repertoire could hold abundant clonotypes that contaminate it from the bulk population. Booster sampling recovered most clones from primary vaccination (96% CD4, around 90% CD8).

A 5'RACE template-switching step, the method used to make TCR cDNA, added a universal primer site and UMIs. Via MiXCR, TCRdb re-called the 5' RACE reads, giving one row per CDR3 protein. The sample shows about 300,000 distinct CDR3 sequences, roughly 8.7% of them seen only once. From germline, CDR1 is DFQATT and CDR2 SNEGSKA (reference sequence). The CDR3 loop spans 12 amino acids. V dropped 6 bases and J dropped 2 bases, with 9 bases sitting between them. Only a few counts were recorded for this clonotype. Its antigen is unknown. V and J are TRBV20-1 and TRBJ2-3; D ambiguous. The source material was CD4+ T cells sorted from PBMCs, sampled 5 days after the yellow fever booster vaccination. The clonotype originates from a man aged 18-30 years who received the YFV17D yellow fever vaccine. The chain's CDR3 is CSAEWSTDTQYF. In DNA form, the CDR3 reads TGCAGTGCCGAGTGGTCCACAGATACGCAGTATTTT.